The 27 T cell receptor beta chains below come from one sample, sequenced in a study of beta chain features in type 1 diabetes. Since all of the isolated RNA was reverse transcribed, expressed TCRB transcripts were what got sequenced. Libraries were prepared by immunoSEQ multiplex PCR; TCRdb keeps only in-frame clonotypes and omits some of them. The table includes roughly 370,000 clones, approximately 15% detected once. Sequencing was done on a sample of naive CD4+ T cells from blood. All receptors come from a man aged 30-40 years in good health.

The DNA of the CDR3 is TGTGCCAGCAGCTTAGGTGACGGGAACACAGATACGCAGTATTTT. Its translation: CASSLGDGNTDTQYF. The V gene is TRBV7-3, the J gene TRBJ2-3; tentatively, D is TRBD2 (5 bases). Germline V lookup: CDR1 SGHTA, CDR2 FQGTGA. V lost 2 bases and J lost 2, with 11 bases in between. This CDR3 has 15 residues.

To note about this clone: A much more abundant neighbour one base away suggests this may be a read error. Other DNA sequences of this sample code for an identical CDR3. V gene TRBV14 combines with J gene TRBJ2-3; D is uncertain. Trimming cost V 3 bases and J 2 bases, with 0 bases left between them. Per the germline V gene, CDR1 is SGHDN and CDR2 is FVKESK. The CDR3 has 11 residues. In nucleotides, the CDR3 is TGTGCCAGCAGCCACACAGATACGCAGTATTTT. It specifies CASSHTDTQYF. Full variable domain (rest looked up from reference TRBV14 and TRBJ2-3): EAGVTQFPSHSVIEKGQTVTLRCDPISGHDNLYWYRRVMGKEIKFLLHFVKESKQDESGMPNNRFLAERTGGTYSTLKVQPAELEDSGVYFCASSHTDTQYFGPGTRLTVL.

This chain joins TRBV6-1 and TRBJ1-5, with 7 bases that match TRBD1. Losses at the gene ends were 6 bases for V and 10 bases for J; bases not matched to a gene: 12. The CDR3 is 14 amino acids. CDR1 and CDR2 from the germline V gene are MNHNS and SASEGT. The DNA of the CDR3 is TGTGCCAGCAGCGGGACAGAGGCGGGAGGACCCCAGCATTTT. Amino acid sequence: CASSGTEAGGPQHF.

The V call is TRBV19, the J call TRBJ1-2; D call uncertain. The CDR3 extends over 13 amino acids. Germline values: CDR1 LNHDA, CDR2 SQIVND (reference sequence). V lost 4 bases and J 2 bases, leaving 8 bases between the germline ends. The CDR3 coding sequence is TGTGCCAGTAGTAGAGTACTGAACTATGGCTACACCTTC. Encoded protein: CASSRVLNYGYTF.

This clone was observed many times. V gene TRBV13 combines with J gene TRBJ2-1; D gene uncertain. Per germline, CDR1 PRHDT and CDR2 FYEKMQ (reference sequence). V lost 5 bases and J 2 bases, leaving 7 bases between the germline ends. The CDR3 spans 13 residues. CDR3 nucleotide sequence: TGTGCCAGCAGCCCGACCGCCTACAATGAGCAGTTCTTC. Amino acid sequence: CASSPTAYNEQFF.

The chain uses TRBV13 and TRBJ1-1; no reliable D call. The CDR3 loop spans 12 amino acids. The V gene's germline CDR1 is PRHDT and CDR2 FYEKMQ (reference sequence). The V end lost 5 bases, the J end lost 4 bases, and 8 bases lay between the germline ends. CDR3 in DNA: TGTGCCAGCAGCGCTTGGGGCACTGAAGCTTTCTTT. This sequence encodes CASSAWGTEAFF.

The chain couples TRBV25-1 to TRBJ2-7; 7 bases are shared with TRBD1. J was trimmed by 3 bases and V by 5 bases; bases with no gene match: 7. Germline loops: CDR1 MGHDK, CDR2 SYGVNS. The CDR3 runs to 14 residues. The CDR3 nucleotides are TGTGCCAGCAGTCCTCTGGGGACAGTCTACGAGCAGTACTTC. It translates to CASSPLGTVYEQYF.

Here the CDR3 reads CASSSHPDNYEQYF. The CDR3 region has the DNA TGTGCCAGCAGTTCGCACCCAGATAACTACGAGCAGTACTTC. The gene calls are TRBV5-4 and TRBJ2-7; D is uncertain. Germline V gives CDR1 SGHNT, CDR2 YYREEE (reference sequence). CDR3 length: 14 amino acids. Trimming stripped 5 bases from V and 3 bases from J, with 15 bases between.

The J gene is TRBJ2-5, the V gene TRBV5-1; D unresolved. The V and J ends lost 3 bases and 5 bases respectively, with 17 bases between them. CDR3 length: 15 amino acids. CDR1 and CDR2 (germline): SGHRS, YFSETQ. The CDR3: CASSSNARSTETQYF. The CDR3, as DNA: TGCGCCAGCAGCTCAAATGCCCGTAGCACGGAGACCCAGTACTTC.

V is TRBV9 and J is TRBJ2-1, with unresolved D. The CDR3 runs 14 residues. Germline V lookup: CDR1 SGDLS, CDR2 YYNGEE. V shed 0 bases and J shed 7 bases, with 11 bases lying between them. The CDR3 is CASSVAVVGNEQFF. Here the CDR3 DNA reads TGTGCCAGCAGCGTAGCGGTAGTCGGAAATGAGCAGTTCTTC.

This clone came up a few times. The CDR3 bases are TGTGCTAGTGGGTCTGGGGGAAACACTGAAGCTTTCTTT. It specifies CASGSGGNTEAFF. The V and J genes are TRBV12-5 and TRBJ1-1; a possible D gene is TRBD1 (5 bases). Germline CDR1 LGHNT, CDR2 FRNRAP. The CDR3 spans 13 residues. The V end lost 6 bases, the J end lost 2 bases, and 10 bases lay between the germline ends.

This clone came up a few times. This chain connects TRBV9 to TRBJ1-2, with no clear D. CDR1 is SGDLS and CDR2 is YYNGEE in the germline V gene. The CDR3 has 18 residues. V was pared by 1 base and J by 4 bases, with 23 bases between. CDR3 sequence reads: CASSVLEKELGSSYGYTF. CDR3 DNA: TGTGCCAGCAGCGTATTGGAGAAGGAATTGGGGTCGAGCTATGGCTACACCTTC.

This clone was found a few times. CDR3 sequence reads: CASSFGSGYEQYV. The CDR3 DNA reads TGTGCCAGCAGCTTTGGGAGCGGTTACGAGCAGTACGTC. The chain links TRBV11-2 to TRBJ2-7, with a tentative D call TRBD2 (5 bases). Germline lookup yields CDR1 SGHAT and CDR2 FQNNGV. This CDR3 comprises 13 residues. V lost 3 bases, J lost 4 bases, and 10 bases lay in between.

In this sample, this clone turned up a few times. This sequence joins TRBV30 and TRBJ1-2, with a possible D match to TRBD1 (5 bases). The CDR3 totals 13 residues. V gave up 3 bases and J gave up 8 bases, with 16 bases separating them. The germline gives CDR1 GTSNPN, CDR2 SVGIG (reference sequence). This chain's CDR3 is CAWRVSDRGGYTF. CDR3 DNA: TGTGCCTGGAGGGTCTCAGACAGAGGGGGCTACACCTTC.

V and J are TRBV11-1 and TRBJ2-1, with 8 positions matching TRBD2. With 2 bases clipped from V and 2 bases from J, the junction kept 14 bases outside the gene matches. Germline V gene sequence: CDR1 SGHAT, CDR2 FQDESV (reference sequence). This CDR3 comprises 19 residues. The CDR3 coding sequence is TGTGCCAGCAGCTTAATCCCTACTAAGCGGGAGCTGCCCTACAATGAGCAGTTCTTC. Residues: CASSLIPTKRELPYNEQFF.

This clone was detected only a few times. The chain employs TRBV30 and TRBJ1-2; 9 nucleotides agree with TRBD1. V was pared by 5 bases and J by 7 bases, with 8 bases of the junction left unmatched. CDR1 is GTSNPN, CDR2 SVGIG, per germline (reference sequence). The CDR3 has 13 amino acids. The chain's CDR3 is CAWGPGQGVGYTF. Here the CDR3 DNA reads TGTGCCTGGGGTCCGGGACAGGGAGTTGGCTACACCTTC.

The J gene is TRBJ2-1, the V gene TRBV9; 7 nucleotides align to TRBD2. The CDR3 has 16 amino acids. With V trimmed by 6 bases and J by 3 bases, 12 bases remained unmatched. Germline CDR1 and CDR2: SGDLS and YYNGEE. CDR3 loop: CASTERAGVNYNEQFF. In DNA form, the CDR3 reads TGTGCCAGCACCGAAAGGGCGGGGGTTAACTACAATGAGCAGTTCTTC.

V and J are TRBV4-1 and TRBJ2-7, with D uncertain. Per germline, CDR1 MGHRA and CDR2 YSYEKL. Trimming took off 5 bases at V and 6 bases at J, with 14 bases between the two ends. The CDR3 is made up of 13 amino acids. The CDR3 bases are TGCGCCAGCAGCTATCCCGACTCCGCCGAGCAGTACTTC. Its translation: CASSYPDSAEQYF.

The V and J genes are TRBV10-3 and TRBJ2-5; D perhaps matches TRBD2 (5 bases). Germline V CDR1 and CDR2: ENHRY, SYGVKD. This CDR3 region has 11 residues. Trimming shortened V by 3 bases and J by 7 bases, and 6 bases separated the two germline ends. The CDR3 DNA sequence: TGTGCCATCAGTGATGAGGGGACCCAGTACTTC. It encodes CAISDEGTQYF.

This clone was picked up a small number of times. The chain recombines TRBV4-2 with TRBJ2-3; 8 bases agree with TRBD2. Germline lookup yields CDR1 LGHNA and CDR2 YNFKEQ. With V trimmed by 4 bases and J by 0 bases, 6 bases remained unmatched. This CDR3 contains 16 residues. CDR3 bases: TGTGCCAGCAGCCCCGCAGCGGGGGCTAGCACAGATACGCAGTATTTT. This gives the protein CASSPAAGASTDTQYF.

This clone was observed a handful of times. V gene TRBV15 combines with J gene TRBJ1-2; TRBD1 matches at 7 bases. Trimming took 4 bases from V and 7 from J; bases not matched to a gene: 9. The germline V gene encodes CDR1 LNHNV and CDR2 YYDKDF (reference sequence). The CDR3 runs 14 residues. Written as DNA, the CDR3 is TGTGCCACCAGCATAAACGACAGGGTGGCTGGCTACACCTTC. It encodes CATSINDRVAGYTF.

The CDR3 nucleotides read TGTGCCATCAGTGAGTCTGAGAATTACGAGCAGTACTTC. Its translation is CAISESENYEQYF. V gene TRBV10-3 combines with J gene TRBJ2-7; no clear D. Trimming stripped 0 bases from V and 4 bases from J, with 7 bases between. The length of the CDR3 is 13 residues. Germline lookup yields CDR1 ENHRY and CDR2 SYGVKD.

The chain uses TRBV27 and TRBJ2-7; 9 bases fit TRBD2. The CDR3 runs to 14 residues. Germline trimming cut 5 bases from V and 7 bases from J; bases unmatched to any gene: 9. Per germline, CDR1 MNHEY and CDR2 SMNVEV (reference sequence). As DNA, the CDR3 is TGTGCCAGCAGTCCGGTAGCGGGAGTATCTGAGCAGTACGTC. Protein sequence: CASSPVAGVSEQYV.

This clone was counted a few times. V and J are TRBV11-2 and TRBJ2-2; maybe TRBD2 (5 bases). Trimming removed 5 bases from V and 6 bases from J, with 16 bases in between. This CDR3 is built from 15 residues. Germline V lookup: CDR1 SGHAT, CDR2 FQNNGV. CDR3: CASSTAGPLSGELFF. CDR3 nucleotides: TGTGCCAGCAGCACGGCGGGCCCTCTTTCCGGGGAGCTGTTTTTT.

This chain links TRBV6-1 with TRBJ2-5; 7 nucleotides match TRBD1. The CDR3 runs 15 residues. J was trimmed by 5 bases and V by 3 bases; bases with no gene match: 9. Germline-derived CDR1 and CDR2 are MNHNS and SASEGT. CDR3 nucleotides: TGTGCCAGCAGTGAGAACAGGGGCCCGGGGGAGACCCAGTACTTC. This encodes CASSENRGPGETQYF.

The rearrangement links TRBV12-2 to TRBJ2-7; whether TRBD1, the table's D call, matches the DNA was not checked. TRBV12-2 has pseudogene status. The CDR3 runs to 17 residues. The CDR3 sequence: CASRFQTDGGARDEQYF. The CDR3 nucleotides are TGTGCAAGTCGCTTTCAAACGGATGGGGGCGCGAGGGACGAGCAGTACTTC.

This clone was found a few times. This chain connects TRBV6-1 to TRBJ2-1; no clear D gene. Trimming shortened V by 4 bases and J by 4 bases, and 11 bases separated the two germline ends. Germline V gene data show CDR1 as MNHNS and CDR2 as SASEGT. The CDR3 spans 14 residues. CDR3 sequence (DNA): TGTGCCAGCAGTGTCGCGCAGCCATACAATGAGCAGTTCTTC. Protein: CASSVAQPYNEQFF.